The rows below give T cell receptor beta chains drawn from one sample of a study of cytomegalovirus exposure and HLA in healthy donors. Some clones are missing from TCRdb's copy, which holds only in-frame ones; the method was immunoSEQ multiplex PCR. Here the sample spans around 130,000 clones, 60% to 75% being singletons. The sample was PBMCs. These receptors all stem from a woman between 45 and 65 years old in good health and CMV-seropositive. CDR3s leave out the opening cysteine and the closing phenylalanine or tryptophan. The D gene is left open where the match is weak.

j_gene	v_gene	d_gene	CDR3aa
TRBJ2-6	TRBV5-1	.	ASSLRQGEGVDSGANVLT
TRBJ2-7	TRBV19	TRBD1	ASSIQDRKY
TRBJ1-2	TRBV4-1	.	ASSLRDGTTNGYT
TRBJ1-1	TRBV18	.	ASSRALSEAF
TRBJ1-4	TRBV6-5	TRBD1	ASTAGGRKLF
TRBJ1-1	TRBV2	.	ASKGGYRNTEAF
TRBJ1-2	TRBV4-2	TRBD1	ASSQDSSGGRIGYT
TRBJ2-2	TRBV18	.	ASSPWTSSSGELF
TRBJ1-1	TRBV5-1	.	ASSPEEGTEAF
TRBJ1-1	TRBV6-1	.	ASSRVRSGNTEAF
TRBJ2-3	TRBV11-3	TRBD2	ASSSGGDRDTQY
TRBJ2-2	TRBV9	TRBD1	ASSARGRGTGGEGTGELF
TRBJ2-6	TRBV18	TRBD1	ASSRGQGAGANVLT
TRBJ1-2	TRBV7-9	.	ASSSSDTPVLGYT
TRBJ1-1	TRBV5-6	.	ASSLGGRGTEAF
TRBJ2-7	TRBV6-1	.	ASSIPYEQY
TRBJ2-7	TRBV5-4	.	ASSLGPDSYEQY
TRBJ2-7	TRBV12-1	.	ASSSGLQYPYEQY
TRBJ1-2	TRBV5-4	TRBD1	ASSQNRDRSKGYT
TRBJ2-7	TRBV7-2	TRBD1	ASSLRQGAYEQY
TRBJ2-7	TRBV6-5	TRBD2	ASILTSGGKYEQY
TRBJ1-2	TRBV7-8	TRBD1	ASRQTGVLRYT
TRBJ2-5	TRBV2	.	ASRAQETQY
TRBJ1-3	TRBV25-1	TRBD1	ASSPWDRPGNTIY
TRBJ1-6	TRBV7-9	.	ASSPPRDGAPLH
TRBJ2-7	TRBV7-2	TRBD2	ASSLGDSGGPSYEQY
TRBJ2-4	TRBV7-2	TRBD2	ASSTRRSSGGNIQY
TRBJ2-3	TRBV7-2	TRBD2	ASIPGQERGWGTQY
TRBJ2-5	TRBV19	TRBD2	ASSIASSGDGETQY
TRBJ2-5	TRBV9	TRBD2	ASSLGASGALFQETQY
TRBJ2-7	TRBV5-4	.	ASSRQVTNEQY
TRBJ2-7	TRBV20-1	.	SAKDIYEQY
TRBJ2-1	TRBV5-1	TRBD2	ASSLLSGGNNEQF
TRBJ1-4	TRBV18	.	ASSPLGTHKIGTNEKLF
TRBJ2-5	TRBV5-6	.	ASSTLGAQGHGETQY
TRBJ2-7	TRBV29-1	.	SVERRPGYEQY
TRBJ2-6	TRBV5-3	TRBD1	ARSGSGTGSGANVLT
TRBJ1-2	TRBV6-5	.	ASSLRRSFDGYT
TRBJ1-1	TRBV6-1	.	ASSEASGGVGGEAF
TRBJ2-7	TRBV5-1	TRBD1	ASSWGQGGWYEQY
TRBJ1-2	TRBV15	TRBD1	ATSRGKDRASYGYT
TRBJ2-3	TRBV15	.	ATSRALAEYTDTQY
TRBJ2-3	TRBV19	TRBD1	ASRQGGTDTQY
TRBJ2-2	TRBV7-9	.	ASSPGVLWTGELF
TRBJ1-1	TRBV11-3	.	ASSFRGTGTEAF
TRBJ2-3	TRBV6-5	TRBD1	ASSRPGQGIDTQY
TRBJ1-3	TRBV19	.	ASSISTGNTIY
TRBJ2-3	TRBV10-3	TRBD2	AIRNSGDPTDTQY
TRBJ2-7	TRBV9	.	ASSVSAGAIPYEQY
TRBJ1-4	TRBV18	TRBD1	ASSPQGALNEKLF
TRBJ1-2	TRBV2	TRBD1	ASRKSRDSYGYT
TRBJ2-3	TRBV18	.	ASSPLRTDTQY
TRBJ2-7	TRBV12-5	.	ASGTVESYEQY
TRBJ2-7	TRBV6-5	TRBD2	PSRASSGGSYEQY
TRBJ1-5	TRBV18	.	ASSPHTNQPQH
TRBJ2-7	TRBV7-6	TRBD1	ASSLVATGVYEQY
TRBJ1-4	TRBV6-1	.	ASTLRAGRGEKLF
TRBJ1-1	TRBV19	.	ASSQQGKAF
TRBJ2-2	TRBV5-1	.	ASSLDQGFRTGELF